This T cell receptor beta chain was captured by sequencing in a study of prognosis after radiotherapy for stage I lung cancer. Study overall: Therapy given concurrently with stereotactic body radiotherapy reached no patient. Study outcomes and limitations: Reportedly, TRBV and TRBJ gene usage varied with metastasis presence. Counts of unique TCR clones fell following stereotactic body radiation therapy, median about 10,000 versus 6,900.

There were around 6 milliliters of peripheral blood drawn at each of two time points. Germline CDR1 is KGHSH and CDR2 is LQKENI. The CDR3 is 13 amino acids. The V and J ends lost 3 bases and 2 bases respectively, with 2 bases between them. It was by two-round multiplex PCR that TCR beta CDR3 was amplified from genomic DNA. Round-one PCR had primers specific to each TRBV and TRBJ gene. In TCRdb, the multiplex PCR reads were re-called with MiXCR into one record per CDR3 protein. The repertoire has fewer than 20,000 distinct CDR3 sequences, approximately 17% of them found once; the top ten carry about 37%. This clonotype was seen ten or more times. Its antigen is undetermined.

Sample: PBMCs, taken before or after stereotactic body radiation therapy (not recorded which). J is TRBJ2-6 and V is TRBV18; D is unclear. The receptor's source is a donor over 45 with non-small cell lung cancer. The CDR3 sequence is CASSPTGANVLTF. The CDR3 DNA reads TGTGCCAGCTCACCGACTGGGGCCAACGTCCTGACTTTC. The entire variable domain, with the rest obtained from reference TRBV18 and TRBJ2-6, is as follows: NAGVMQNPRHLVRRRGQEARLRCSPMKGHSHVYWYRQLPEEGLKFMVYLQKENIIDESGMPKERFSAEFPKEGPSILRIQQVVRGDSAAYFCASSPTGANVLTFGAGSRLTVL.